These 20 T cell receptor beta chains share one sample of origin, sequenced in a study of blood T cell repertoires in COVID-19. Some clones are missing from TCRdb's copy, which holds only in-frame ones; the method was immunoSEQ multiplex PCR. Seen here are about 170,000 clones, 88% observed once, and the top ten hold roughly 2%. Material: peripheral blood. The receptors were sampled from a man aged 50 to 59 who had recovered from COVID-19.

This chain joins TRBV9 and TRBJ1-1; D call uncertain. V was shortened by 0 bases and J by 5 bases, with 8 bases between the two germline ends. Germline CDR1 SGDLS, CDR2 YYNGEE. The CDR3 loop spans 13 amino acids. In DNA form, the CDR3 reads TGTGCCAGCAGCGTAGTCGGGATAACTGAAGCTTTCTTT. It encodes CASSVVGITEAFF. The whole variable domain, remainder taken from reference TRBV9 and TRBJ1-1, is DSGVTQTPKHLITATGQRVTLRCSPRSGDLSVYWYQQSLDQGLQFLIQYYNGEERAKGNILERFSAQQFPDLHSELNLSSLELGDSALYFCASSVVGITEAFFGQGTRLTVV.

The V call is TRBV12-3 or TRBV12-4, the J call TRBJ1-5; D is ambiguous. V shed 1 base and J shed 9 bases, with 10 bases lying between them. There are 13 residues in the CDR3. This CDR3 is CASSLVGLRPQHF. The CDR3 coding sequence is TGTGCCAGCAGTTTAGTCGGTTTACGGCCCCAGCATTTT.

V usage is TRBV9 and J usage is TRBJ1-2, with 9 bases matching TRBD1. J lost 6 bases, V lost 2 bases, and 2 bases had no gene match. The length of the CDR3 is 13 residues. Germline assignment: CDR1 SGDLS and CDR2 YYNGEE. This CDR3 is CASSVRQGDGYTF. DNA of the CDR3: TGTGCCAGCAGCGTTAGACAGGGGGATGGCTACACCTTC.

The chain is built from TRBV6-2 or TRBV6-3 and TRBJ1-2, with TRBD1 as a possible D gene (5 bases). The CDR3 length is 15 residues. The V gene lost 2 bases and the J gene lost 1 base, with 11 bases spanning the gap. Germline V gene lookup returns CDR1 MNHEY and CDR2 SVGEGT. CDR3 nucleotides: TGTGCCAGCAGTTACCTGGGAGGGGATAACTATGGCTACACCTTC. Its protein is CASSYLGGDNYGYTF.

The chain joins TRBV9 to TRBJ1-6; the match to TRBD1 covers 8 bases. CDR3 length: 15 residues. Germline assignment: CDR1 SGDLS and CDR2 YYNGEE. Trimming at V came to 5 bases and at J to 9 bases, leaving 10 bases not matched to a gene. The CDR3 sequence: CASSPTGGNISPLHF. The DNA of the CDR3 is TGTGCCAGCAGTCCTACAGGGGGTAATATTTCACCCCTCCACTTT.

This clone is a singleton in its sample. This sequence joins TRBV2 and TRBJ2-3; D uncertain. V lost 4 bases and J lost 7, with 9 bases in between. Germline loops: CDR1 SNHLY, CDR2 FYNNEI. The CDR3 totals 12 residues. The CDR3 bases are TGTGCCAGCAGTGGCTACGAGCATACGCAGTATTTT. Translating it yields CASSGYEHTQYF.

V is TRBV9 and J is TRBJ2-7; 9 bases align to TRBD1. This CDR3 region has 18 residues. Germline CDR1 and CDR2: SGDLS and YYNGEE. J gave up 0 bases and V 0 bases, and 10 bases lay outside the gene matches. CDR3 residues: CASSVGDRGGFYSYEQYF. Here the CDR3 DNA reads TGTGCCAGCAGCGTAGGAGACAGGGGGGGATTTTACTCCTACGAGCAGTACTTC.

The J gene is TRBJ2-7, the V gene TRBV24-1; 8 bases fit TRBD1. The germline gives CDR1 KGHDR, CDR2 SFDVKD. The CDR3 is 15 residues long. V lost 0 bases, J lost 5 bases, and 5 bases stayed unmatched. The CDR3 spells CATSDLLRGLDEQYF. For the CDR3, the DNA is TGTGCCACCAGTGATTTGCTCAGGGGGCTCGACGAGCAGTACTTC.

The rearrangement uses TRBV11-3 and TRBJ2-5; TRBD1 is a possible D gene (5 bases). Trimming removed 3 bases from V and 2 bases from J, with 16 bases in between. This CDR3 spans 16 amino acids. Germline CDR1 and CDR2: SGHNT and YENEEA. CDR3 protein: CASSFGVGVQQETQYF. DNA for the CDR3: TGTGCCAGCAGCTTTGGGGTAGGGGTCCAACAAGAGACCCAGTACTTC.

The chain recombines TRBV6-1 with TRBJ2-2; TRBD2 is a possible D gene (6 bases). The length of the CDR3 is 17 residues. The V gene lost 4 bases and the J gene lost 5 bases, with 20 bases spanning the gap. Germline V gives CDR1 MNHNS, CDR2 SASEGT. The CDR3: CASSVGTSTRGTGELFF. The DNA of the CDR3 is TGTGCCAGCAGTGTTGGGACTTCCACCCGGGGGACCGGGGAGCTGTTTTTT.

The chain uses TRBV19 and TRBJ2-7; 9 nucleotides match TRBD1. Trimming at V came to 5 bases and at J to 2 bases, leaving 10 bases not matched to a gene. The CDR3 sequence is 16 residues long. Germline-derived CDR1 and CDR2 are LNHDA and SQIVND (reference sequence). CDR3 sequence reads: CASSLRQGVTAYEQYF. In nucleotides, the CDR3 is TGTGCCAGTAGTCTGCGACAGGGGGTGACTGCCTACGAGCAGTACTTC.

The rearrangement links TRBV14 to TRBJ2-1; maybe TRBD2 (6 bases). Germline V lookup: CDR1 SGHDN, CDR2 FVKESK. The CDR3 has 15 residues. Deletions cut 1 base from V and 8 bases from J, with 15 bases between. The CDR3 sequence is CASSQVAGLGDEQFF. In DNA form, the CDR3 reads TGTGCCAGCAGCCAAGTTGCGGGATTAGGAGATGAGCAGTTCTTC.

The V call is TRBV6-5, the J call TRBJ2-7; 7 bases map to TRBD1. CDR1 is MNHEY, CDR2 SVGAGI, per germline. This CDR3 spans 15 amino acids. The junction had 6 bases not matched to a gene; V was cut back by 0 bases and J by 4 bases. The CDR3 spells CASSYSGDSTYEQYF. CDR3 DNA sequence: TGTGCCAGCAGTTACTCGGGGGACAGTACATACGAGCAGTACTTC.

The chain employs TRBV5-6 and TRBJ1-2, with 10 bases that match TRBD1. Looked up from germline, CDR1 is SGHDT and CDR2 is YYEEEE. The junction had 17 bases not matched to a gene; V was cut back by 4 bases and J by 2 bases. This CDR3 is 19 amino acids long. CDR3 in DNA: TGTGCCAGCAGCCTGTTCGGACAGGGGGAACTTTTAGAGAACTATGGCTACACCTTC. Residues: CASSLFGQGELLENYGYTF.

This clone was found once. The chain couples TRBV6-1 to TRBJ2-7; TRBD1 agrees at 8 bases. Germline-derived CDR1 and CDR2 are MNHNS and SASEGT. The V gene end was trimmed by 4 bases and the J gene end by 3 bases; junction bases not matched to a gene: 11. This CDR3 spans 16 amino acids. CDR3 sequence (DNA): TGTGCCAGCAGTGGAGGGACAGGAATCGTTTACTACGAGCAGTACTTC. Its protein is CASSGGTGIVYYEQYF.

The chain couples TRBV6-6 to TRBJ1-5; TRBD1 aligns across 9 bases. Germline V gives CDR1 MNHNY, CDR2 SVGAGI (reference sequence). The CDR3 is made up of 15 amino acids. V trimming: 2 bases; J trimming: 1 base; junction bases outside the gene matches: 0. The CDR3, as DNA: TGTGCCAGCAGTTACGACAGGGGGAGCAATCAGCCCCAGCATTTT. This codes for CASSYDRGSNQPQHF.

V usage is TRBV27 and J usage is TRBJ2-3, with a possible D match to TRBD2 (6 bases). Looked up from germline, CDR1 is MNHEY and CDR2 is SMNVEV (reference sequence). Trimming took 5 bases from V and 6 from J, leaving 15 bases between them. The CDR3 runs 14 residues. CDR3 in DNA: TGTGCCAGCAGTGCGGGACTTCCGGGGGATACGCAGTATTTT. This translates into CASSAGLPGDTQYF.

The chain combines TRBV29-1 with TRBJ1-1; D is ambiguous. The V gene's germline CDR1 is SQVTM and CDR2 ANQGSEA. V was pared by 7 bases and J by 1 base, with 10 bases between. The CDR3 totals 12 residues. The CDR3 DNA sequence: TGCAGCGGATCAGAGGGGAACACTGAAGCTTTCTTT. Its protein product is CSGSEGNTEAFF.

The chain joins TRBV18 to TRBJ2-7, with 7 nucleotides matching TRBD1. There are 15 residues in the CDR3. The V gene end was trimmed by 3 bases and the J gene end by 7 bases; junction bases not matched to a gene: 12. Per the germline V gene, CDR1 is KGHSH and CDR2 is LQKENI. CDR3 loop: CASSPARGSLREQYF. The CDR3 DNA reads TGTGCCAGCTCACCGGCCAGGGGGTCTCTGAGGGAGCAGTACTTC. Variable domain in full (rest from reference TRBV18 and TRBJ2-7): NAGVMQNPRHLVRRRGQEARLRCSPMKGHSHVYWYRQLPEEGLKFMVYLQKENIIDESGMPKERFSAEFPKEGPSILRIQQVVRGDSAAYFCASSPARGSLREQYFGPGTRLTVT.

The chain employs TRBV2 and TRBJ2-7; tentative D call: TRBD1 (6 bases). The CDR3 contains 16 residues. The germline V gene has CDR1 SNHLY and CDR2 FYNNEI. With 0 bases removed from V and 0 bases from J, the gap between germline ends came to 12 bases. CDR3: CASSEARGRSSYEQYF. The CDR3 bases are TGTGCCAGCAGTGAAGCGAGGGGGAGAAGCTCCTACGAGCAGTACTTC.